This TCR beta chain was sequenced for a study of T cell repertoires in cytomegalovirus infection. Overall study: Public TCR beta signatures marked donors with CMV infection and the matching HLA.

CDR1 and CDR2 from the germline V gene are SGHTA and FQGNSA. The CDR3 spans 16 residues. With regard to this clonotype: Antigen unknown. One end of the junction fails to match germline, which may point to a read error.

MiXCR, applied by TCRdb to the reads, yields one record per CDR3 protein. The sample includes tens of thousands of distinct CDR3 sequences, 20% seen only once; the top ten take 55% to 75%. Here the sequenced sample was CD8+ T cells from cultured PBMCs, taken from culture after CMV antigen stimulation. This chain uses TRBV7-2 with TRBJ2-5, with 7 bases fitting TRBD2. The clonotype comes from a human donor in good health (CMV status not recorded). Some clones in this sample may be carry-over from other donors' samples. CDR3 sequence (DNA): TGTGCCAGCAGCTTATGGGGGACTATGTACCAAGAGACCCTGTACTTC. It yields the protein CASSLWGTMYQETLYF. The whole variable domain, filled in from reference TRBV7-2 and TRBJ2-5, reads GAGVSQSPSNKVTEKGKDVELRCDPISGHTALYWYRQSLGQGLEFLIYFQGNSAPDKSGLPSDRFSAERTGGSVSTLTIQRTQQEDSAVYLCASSLWGTMYQETLYFGPGTRLLVL.